This entry features one TCR beta chain sequence. It was RNA transcripts that yielded the amplified TCR beta CDR3 regions. TCR CDR3 regions were first amplified by RT-PCR with HTBI primers. Each CDR3 protein is one row after TCRdb ran MiXCR on the multiplex PCR reads. The table has 650,000 to 750,000 distinct CDR3 sequences, 12% to 15% seen once; the top ten hold roughly a tenth. The data were taken from a study of T cells in Graves' hyperthyroidism and ophthalmopathy. The germline V gene encodes CDR1 MDHEN and CDR2 SYDVKM. Trimming removed 2 bases from V and 8 bases from J, with 15 bases in between. The CDR3 spans 15 residues. Recently diagnosed hyperthyroidism of less than 2 months' duration affected patients aged 18 to 65.

V is TRBV28 and J is TRBJ2-2, with D tentatively TRBD2 (6 bases). The sequence came from a woman aged 18-29 years with Graves' hyperthyroidism. Sequencing was carried out using blood. CDR3 in DNA: TGTGCCAGCAGTTTAGGAGGGGTCGGTACGGGGGAGCTGTTTTTT. Translation: CASSLGGVGTGELFF.